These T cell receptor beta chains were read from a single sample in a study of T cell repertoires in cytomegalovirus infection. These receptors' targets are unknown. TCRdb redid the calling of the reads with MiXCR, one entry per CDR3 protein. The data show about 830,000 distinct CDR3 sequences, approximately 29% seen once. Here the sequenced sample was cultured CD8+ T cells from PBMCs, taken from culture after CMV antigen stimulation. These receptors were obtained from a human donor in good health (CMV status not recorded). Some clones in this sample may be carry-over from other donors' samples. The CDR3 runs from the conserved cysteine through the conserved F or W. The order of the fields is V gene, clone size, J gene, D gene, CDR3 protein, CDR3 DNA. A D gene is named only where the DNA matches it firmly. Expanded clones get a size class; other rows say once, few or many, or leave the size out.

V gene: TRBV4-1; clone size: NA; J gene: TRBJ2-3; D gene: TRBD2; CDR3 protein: CASSQDPSGGPRDTQYF; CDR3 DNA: TGCGCCAGCAGCCAAGATCCTAGCGGGGGACCCCGGGATACGCAGTATTTT
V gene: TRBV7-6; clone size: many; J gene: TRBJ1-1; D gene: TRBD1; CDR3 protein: CASSLARDRAGNTEAFF; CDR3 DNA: TGTGCCAGCAGCTTAGCGAGGGACAGGGCGGGGAATACTGAAGCTTTCTTT
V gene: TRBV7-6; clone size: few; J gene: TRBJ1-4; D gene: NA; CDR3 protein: CASSFGKFSYNEKLFF; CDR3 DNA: TGTGCCAGCAGCTTCGGGAAATTCTCGTATAATGAAAAACTGTTTTTT
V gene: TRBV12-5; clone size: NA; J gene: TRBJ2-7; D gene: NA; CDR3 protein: CASGLISGEQYF; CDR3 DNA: TGTGCTAGTGGTTTAATTTCGGGCGAGCAGTACTTC
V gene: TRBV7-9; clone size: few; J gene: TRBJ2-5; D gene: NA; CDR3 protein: CASSPEGLPGTQYF; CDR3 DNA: TGTGCCAGCAGCCCCGAGGGGCTCCCGGGGACCCAGTACTTC
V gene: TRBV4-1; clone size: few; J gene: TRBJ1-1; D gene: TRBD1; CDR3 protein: CASSQEQGANTEAFF; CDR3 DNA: TGCGCCAGCAGCCAAGAGCAGGGGGCAAACACTGAAGCTTTCTTT
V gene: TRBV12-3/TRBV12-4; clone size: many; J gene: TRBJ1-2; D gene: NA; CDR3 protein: CASSQGNYGYTF; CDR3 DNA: TGTGCCAGCAGCCAGGGGAACTATGGCTACACCTTC
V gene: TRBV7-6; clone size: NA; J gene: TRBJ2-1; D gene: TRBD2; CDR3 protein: CASSLRRGLAGGVQFF; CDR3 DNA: TGTGCCAGCAGCTTACGCCGGGGACTAGCGGGGGGGGTTCAGTTCTTC
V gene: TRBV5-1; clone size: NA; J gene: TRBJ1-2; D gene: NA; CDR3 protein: CASSFEQSLNGYTF; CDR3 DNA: TGCGCCAGCAGCTTTGAACAGAGTCTGAATGGCTACACCTTC
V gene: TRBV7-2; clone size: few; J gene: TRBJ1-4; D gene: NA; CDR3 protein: CASSPDGLTNEKLFF; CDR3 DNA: TGTGCCAGCAGCCCCGACGGCCTTACTAATGAAAAACTGTTTTTT
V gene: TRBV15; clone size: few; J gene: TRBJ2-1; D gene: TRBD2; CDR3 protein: CATSPRTSGGNEQFF; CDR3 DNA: TGTGCCACCAGCCCCCGGACTAGCGGGGGCAATGAGCAGTTCTTC
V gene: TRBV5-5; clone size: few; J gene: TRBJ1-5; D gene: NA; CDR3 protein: CASSSKGTPSHQPQHF; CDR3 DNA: TGTGCCAGCAGCTCCAAAGGGACTCCTTCGCATCAGCCCCAGCATTTT
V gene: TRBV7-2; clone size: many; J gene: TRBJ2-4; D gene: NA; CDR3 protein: CASSLGALAGNIQYF; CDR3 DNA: TGTGCCAGCAGCTTAGGAGCGCTAGCCGGAAACATTCAGTACTTC
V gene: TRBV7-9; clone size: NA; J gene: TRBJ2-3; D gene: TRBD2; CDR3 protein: CASSLVRLAVYADTQYF; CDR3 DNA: TGTGCCAGCAGCTTGGTGAGACTAGCGGTGTATGCAGATACGCAGTATTTT
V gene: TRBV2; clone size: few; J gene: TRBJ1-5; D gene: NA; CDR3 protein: CASSEVQAFNQPQHF; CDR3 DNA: TGTGCCAGCAGTGAGGTACAGGCCTTCAATCAGCCCCAGCATTTT
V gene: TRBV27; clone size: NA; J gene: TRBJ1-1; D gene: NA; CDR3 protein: CASADPQGNTEAFF; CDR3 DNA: TGTGCCAGCGCTGACCCACAGGGGAACACTGAAGCTTTCTTT
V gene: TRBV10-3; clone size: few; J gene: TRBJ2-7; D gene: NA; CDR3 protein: CAISESEAGSPYEQYF; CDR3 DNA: TGTGCCATCAGTGAGTCGGAGGCAGGGTCCCCCTACGAGCAGTACTTC
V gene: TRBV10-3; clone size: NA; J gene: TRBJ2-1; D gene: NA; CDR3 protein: CAISERGGPYNEQFF; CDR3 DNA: TGTGCCATCAGTGAACGTGGGGGCCCCTACAATGAGCAGTTCTTC
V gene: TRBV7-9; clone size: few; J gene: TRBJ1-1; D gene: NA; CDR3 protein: CASSLAGPGLTEAFF; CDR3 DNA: TGTGCCAGCAGCTTAGCCGGGCCAGGCCTCACTGAAGCTTTCTTT
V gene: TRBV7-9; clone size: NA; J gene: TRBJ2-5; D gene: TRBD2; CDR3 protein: CASSSRTSGDIRETQYF; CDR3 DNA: TGTGCCAGCAGCTCCCGGACTAGCGGGGACATAAGAGAGACCCAGTACTTC
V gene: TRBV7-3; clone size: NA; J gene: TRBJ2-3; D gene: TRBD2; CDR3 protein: CASSSPERGGTDTQYF; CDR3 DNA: TGTGCCAGCAGCTCCCCGGAGCGGGGGGGAACAGATACGCAGTATTTT
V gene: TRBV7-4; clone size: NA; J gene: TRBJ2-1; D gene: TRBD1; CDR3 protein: CASSLEGQGQFF; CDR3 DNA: TGTGCCAGCAGCTTAGAAGGACAGGGGCAGTTCTTC
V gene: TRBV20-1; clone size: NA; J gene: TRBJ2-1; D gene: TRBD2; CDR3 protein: CSARAVAGTYNEQFF; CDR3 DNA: TGCAGTGCTCGGGCCGTAGCGGGGACCTACAATGAGCAGTTCTTC
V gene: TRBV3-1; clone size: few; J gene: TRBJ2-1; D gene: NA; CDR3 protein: CASSQKGGAYNEQFF; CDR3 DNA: TGTGCCAGCAGCCAGAAAGGGGGGGCCTACAATGAGCAGTTCTTC
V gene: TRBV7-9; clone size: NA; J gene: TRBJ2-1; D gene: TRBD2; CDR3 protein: CASPPSSLLAGGPFDNNEQFF; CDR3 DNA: TGTGCCAGCCCCCCCTCTTCGCTCCTAGCGGGGGGGCCATTCGACAACAATGAGCAGTTCTTC
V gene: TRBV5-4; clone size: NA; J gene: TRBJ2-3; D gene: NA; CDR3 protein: CASSLQTSADTQYF; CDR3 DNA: TGTGCCAGCAGCCTCCAGACTAGTGCAGATACGCAGTATTTT
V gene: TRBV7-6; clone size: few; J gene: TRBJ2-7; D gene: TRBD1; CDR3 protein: CASSLWNRGTEQYF; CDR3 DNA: TGTGCCAGCAGCTTATGGAACAGGGGCACCGAGCAGTACTTC
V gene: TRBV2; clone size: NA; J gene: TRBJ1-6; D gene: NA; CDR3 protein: CASSEGFYLNSPLHF; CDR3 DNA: TGTGCCAGCAGTGAGGGCTTCTACTTAAATTCACCCCTCCACTTT
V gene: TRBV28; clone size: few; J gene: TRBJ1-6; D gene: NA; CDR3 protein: CAGGGTYNSPLHF; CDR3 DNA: TGTGCCGGGGGGGGCACCTATAATTCACCCCTCCACTTT
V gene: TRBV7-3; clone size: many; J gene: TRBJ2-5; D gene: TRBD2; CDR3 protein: CASSIGTSGPRETQYF; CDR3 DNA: TGTGCCAGCAGCATAGGGACTAGCGGGCCAAGGGAGACCCAGTACTTC
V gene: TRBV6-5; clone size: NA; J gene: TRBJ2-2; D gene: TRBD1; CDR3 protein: CASSLGQGDSNTGELFF; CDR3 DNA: TGTGCCAGCAGTCTGGGACAGGGGGACTCGAACACCGGGGAGCTGTTTTTT
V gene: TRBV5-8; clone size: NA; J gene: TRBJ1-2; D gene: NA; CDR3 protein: CASNGRFTGGYTF; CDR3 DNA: TGTGCCAGCAATGGGAGGTTCACCGGTGGCTACACCTTC
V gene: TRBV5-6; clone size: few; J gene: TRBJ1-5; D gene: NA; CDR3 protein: CASSSGYGGRQPQHF; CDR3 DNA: TGTGCCAGCAGCTCGGGATACGGGGGGAGACAGCCCCAGCATTTT
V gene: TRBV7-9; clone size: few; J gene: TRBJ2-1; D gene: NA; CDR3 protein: CASEGRPKYNEQFF; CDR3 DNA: TGTGCCAGCGAAGGACGCCCCAAGTACAATGAGCAGTTCTTC
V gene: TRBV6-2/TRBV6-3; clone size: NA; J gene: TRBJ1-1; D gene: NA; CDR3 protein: CASRARDPRNTEAFF; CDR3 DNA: TGTGCCAGCAGAGCGCGGGACCCTCGAAACACTGAAGCTTTCTTT
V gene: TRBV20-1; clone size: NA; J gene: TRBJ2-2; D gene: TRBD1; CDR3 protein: CSARAPDRGRTGELFF; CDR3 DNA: TGCAGTGCTAGAGCCCCAGACAGGGGGAGAACCGGGGAGCTGTTTTTT
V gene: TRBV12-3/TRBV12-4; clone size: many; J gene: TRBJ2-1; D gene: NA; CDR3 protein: CASTWAPTSEQFF; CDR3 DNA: TGTGCCAGCACCTGGGCCCCTACAAGTGAGCAGTTCTTC
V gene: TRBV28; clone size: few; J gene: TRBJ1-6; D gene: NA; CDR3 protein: CASSLYNPAYNSPLHF; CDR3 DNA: TGTGCCAGCAGTTTATACAACCCAGCCTATAATTCACCCCTCCACTTT
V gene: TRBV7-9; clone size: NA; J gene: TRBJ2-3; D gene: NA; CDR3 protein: CASRLLGGSADTQYF; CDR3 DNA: TGTGCCAGCAGATTATTGGGGGGCTCGGCAGATACGCAGTATTTT
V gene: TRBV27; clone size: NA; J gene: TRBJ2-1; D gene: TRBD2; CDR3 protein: CASSWPSGGGSSYNEQFF; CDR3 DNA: TGTGCCAGCAGTTGGCCTAGCGGGGGGGGTAGCTCCTACAATGAGCAGTTCTTC
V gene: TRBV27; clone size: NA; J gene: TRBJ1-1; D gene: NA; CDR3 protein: CASTTFGENTEAFF; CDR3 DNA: TGTGCCAGCACCACCTTCGGGGAGAACACTGAAGCTTTCTTT
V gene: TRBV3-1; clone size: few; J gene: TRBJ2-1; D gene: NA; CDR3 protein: CASRPSGGPYNEQFF; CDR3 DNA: TGTGCCAGCAGACCCTCGGGGGGCCCTTACAATGAGCAGTTCTTC